This is a list of T cell receptor beta chains from one sample in a study of OX40 agonist ivuxolimab in advanced cancers. Here immunoSEQ multiplex PCR was the method, and the copy in TCRdb shows in-frame clones only, minus some. This table holds about 88,000 clones, approximately 87% found once. Sequencing was performed on CD4+ or CD8+ T cells sorted from blood, taken in a trial of the OX40 agonist ivuxolimab. These receptor sequences come from an adult with an advanced solid tumor such as melanoma, head and neck, liver or kidney cancer. Each CDR3 is given with its conserved first and last residue. The D gene is left open where the match is weak. Size tells how often a clone was seen (once, few, many) or the class of an expanded clone, and some rows leave it out.

clone size	D gene	J gene	V gene	CDR3 protein	CDR3 DNA
NA	NA	TRBJ2-5	TRBV27	CASRPRTETQETQYF	TGTGCCAGCAGGCCCAGAACCGAGACGCAAGAGACCCAGTACTTC
medium-sized	NA	TRBJ1-4	TRBV7-6	CASSLGRTTNEKLFF	TGTGCCAGCAGCTTAGGACGGACAACTAATGAAAAACTGTTTTTT
once	NA	TRBJ2-2	TRBV5-8	CASSLAVGELFF	TGTGCCAGCAGCTTGGCGGTCGGGGAGCTGTTTTTT
NA	NA	TRBJ2-3	TRBV19	CASSIGSAGPTDTQYF	TGTGCCAGTAGTATTGGATCGGCGGGGCCCACAGATACGCAGTATTTT
NA	TRBD2	TRBJ2-5	TRBV6-6	CASSYAVAGVQETQYF	TGTGCCAGCAGTTACGCGGTAGCGGGAGTCCAAGAGACCCAGTACTTC
once	TRBD1	TRBJ2-5	TRBV2	CASSVSRGYQETQYF	TGTGCCAGCAGTGTTAGCAGGGGGTACCAAGAGACCCAGTACTTC
NA	NA	TRBJ2-5	TRBV5-1	CASSGGGSGETQYF	TGCGCCAGCAGCGGAGGGGGGTCTGGGGAGACCCAGTACTTC
NA	NA	TRBJ2-2	TRBV12-5	CASGLWTSNTGELFF	TGTGCTAGTGGTTTATGGACCTCTAACACCGGGGAGCTGTTTTTT
NA	TRBD1	TRBJ1-4	TRBV2	CASSFTGGTNEKLFF	TGTGCCAGCAGTTTCACAGGGGGAACTAATGAAAAACTGTTTTTT
NA	TRBD1	TRBJ1-4	TRBV7-8	CASSFSTGGAGEKLFF	TGTGCCAGCAGCTTTTCGACAGGGGGCGCTGGTGAAAAACTGTTTTTT
NA	NA	TRBJ1-5	TRBV29-1	CSAQGSNQPQHF	TGCAGCGCCCAGGGGAGCAATCAGCCCCAGCATTTT
NA	NA	TRBJ2-1	TRBV2	CASSLTYNEQFF	TGTGCCAGCAGTCTGACTTACAATGAGCAGTTCTTC
many	TRBD1	TRBJ2-7	TRBV30	CAHDRGQAENEQYF	TGTGCCCACGACAGGGGCCAGGCCGAAAACGAGCAGTACTTC
NA	NA	TRBJ2-3	TRBV7-2	CASSLADTTDTQYF	TGTGCCAGCAGCTTAGCGGATACCACAGATACGCAGTATTTT
NA	NA	TRBJ1-2	TRBV19	CASNNPGPKDYTF	TGTGCCAGTAATAACCCGGGCCCGAAAGATTACACCTTC
NA	NA	TRBJ1-5	TRBV19	CASRSGGVGGYQPQHF	TGTGCCAGTAGGTCTGGCGGCGTAGGGGGATATCAGCCCCAGCATTTT
NA	NA	TRBJ2-5	TRBV9	CASSQTPGKEQTQYF	TGTGCCAGCAGCCAGACCCCCGGGAAGGAGCAGACCCAGTACTTC
NA	NA	TRBJ2-3	TRBV30	CAWSPPSGNTQYF	TGTGCCTGGAGCCCACCTTCAGGGAATACGCAGTATTTT
once	NA	TRBJ2-2	TRBV5-1	CASSLDASNTGELFF	TGCGCCAGCAGTCTCGACGCTTCGAACACCGGGGAGCTGTTTTTT
NA	TRBD1	TRBJ2-7	TRBV29-1	CSSGDSSYEQYF	TGCAGCTCCGGGGACAGCTCCTACGAGCAGTACTTC
NA	NA	TRBJ2-7	TRBV29-1	CSVRPAPGRPYEQYF	TGCAGCGTTCGGCCGGCCCCGGGGCGCCCCTACGAGCAGTACTTC
NA	NA	TRBJ1-5	TRBV5-1	CASSLGANQPQHF	TGCGCCAGCAGCTTAGGGGCCAATCAGCCCCAGCATTTT
NA	TRBD2	TRBJ2-3	TRBV23-1	CASSQPLAGGPTDTQYF	TGCGCCAGCAGTCAACCACTAGCGGGAGGGCCAACAGATACGCAGTATTTT
NA	NA	TRBJ2-7	TRBV10-1	CASSTGGPPYEQYF	TGCGCCAGCAGTACCGGGGGGCCCCCCTACGAGCAGTACTTC
NA	TRBD1	TRBJ2-6	TRBV5-4	CASSLGGTGSGSGANVLTF	TGTGCCAGCAGCTTGGGGGGGACAGGGTCAGGCTCTGGGGCCAACGTCCTGACTTTC
once	NA	TRBJ1-5	TRBV27	CASCETGIYNQPQHF	TGTGCCAGCTGTGAAACCGGGATATACAATCAGCCCCAGCATTTT
NA	TRBD2	TRBJ2-7	TRBV27	CASSPSRGGLYEQYF	TGTGCCAGCAGTCCCTCGCGGGGGGGGCTCTACGAGCAGTACTTC
NA	NA	TRBJ2-6	TRBV6-5	CASRGVQSGANVLTF	TGTGCCAGCAGGGGTGTGCAGTCTGGGGCCAACGTCCTGACTTTC
NA	TRBD2	TRBJ2-3	TRBV19	CASTGGTASTDTQYF	TGTGCCAGTACCGGGGGGACCGCCAGCACAGATACGCAGTATTTT
once	TRBD2	TRBJ2-7	TRBV7-8	CASSLLAGGLVPSYEQYF	TGTGCCAGCAGCTTGTTAGCGGGGGGCCTGGTACCCTCCTACGAGCAGTACTTC
medium-sized	NA	TRBJ2-3	TRBV4-1	CASSQGPAGGTDTQYF	TGCGCCAGCAGCCAAGGGCCAGCCGGGGGTACAGATACGCAGTATTTT
NA	TRBD2	TRBJ2-5	TRBV5-1	CASSLVSGVETQYF	TGCGCCAGCAGCTTGGTTAGCGGGGTCGAGACCCAGTACTTC
NA	NA	TRBJ2-5	TRBV7-2	CASSLLQGEETQYF	TGTGCCAGCAGTTTATTACAGGGAGAAGAGACCCAGTACTTC
NA	NA	TRBJ1-5	TRBV5-6	CASSLTANQPQHF	TGTGCCAGCAGCTTAACAGCAAATCAGCCCCAGCATTTT
NA	NA	TRBJ2-7	TRBV15	CATSSLQWGYEQYF	TGTGCCACCAGCAGTTTACAGTGGGGGTACGAGCAGTACTTC
NA	TRBD2	TRBJ2-1	TRBV7-6	CASSLGSGGVEQFF	TGTGCCAGCAGCTTAGGTAGCGGGGGCGTTGAGCAGTTCTTC
NA	NA	TRBJ2-5	TRBV4-3	CASSQEWGGETQYF	TGCGCCAGCAGCCAAGAGTGGGGAGGAGAGACCCAGTACTTC
NA	NA	TRBJ2-3	TRBV10-3	CAISGSSGPSTDTQYF	TGTGCCATCAGTGGGAGCTCGGGACCTAGCACAGATACGCAGTATTTT
NA	NA	TRBJ2-5	TRBV18	CASSPLPRETQYF	TGTGCCAGCTCACCACTTCCGAGAGAGACCCAGTACTTC
few	NA	TRBJ1-1	TRBV2	CAKSLNRDTEAFF	TGTGCCAAATCCTTGAACCGGGACACTGAAGCTTTCTTT
NA	NA	TRBJ2-3	TRBV2	CASSARQALTDTQYF	TGTGCCAGCAGTGCGCGACAGGCCCTCACAGATACGCAGTATTTT
once	NA	TRBJ2-4	TRBV19	CASSTIDKNIQYF	TGTGCCAGTAGTACCATCGACAAAAACATTCAGTACTTC
NA	NA	TRBJ1-1	TRBV19	CASSPAGLNTEAFF	TGTGCCAGTTCCCCCGCCGGACTTAACACTGAAGCTTTCTTT
once	NA	TRBJ1-1	TRBV9	CASSVAPGSNTEAFF	TGTGCCAGCAGCGTAGCTCCGGGATCGAACACTGAAGCTTTCTTT
NA	NA	TRBJ2-7	TRBV11-2	CASSGGIGVGEQYF	TGTGCCAGCAGCGGAGGGATAGGGGTCGGCGAGCAGTACTTC
NA	TRBD1	TRBJ2-5	TRBV11-2	CASSRWTGTKETQYF	TGTGCCAGCAGCCGTTGGACAGGGACGAAGGAGACCCAGTACTTC
NA	NA	TRBJ2-7	TRBV18	CASSPQGVRYEQYF	TGTGCCAGCTCACCACAGGGGGTTCGCTACGAGCAGTACTTC
NA	TRBD1	TRBJ1-2	TRBV29-1	CSVELVGTGTYGYTF	TGCAGCGTTGAACTGGTCGGGACAGGGACCTATGGCTACACCTTC
NA	NA	TRBJ2-7	TRBV6-5	CASTTGQGLPYEQYF	TGTGCCAGCACCACAGGGCAGGGGTTGCCCTACGAGCAGTACTTC